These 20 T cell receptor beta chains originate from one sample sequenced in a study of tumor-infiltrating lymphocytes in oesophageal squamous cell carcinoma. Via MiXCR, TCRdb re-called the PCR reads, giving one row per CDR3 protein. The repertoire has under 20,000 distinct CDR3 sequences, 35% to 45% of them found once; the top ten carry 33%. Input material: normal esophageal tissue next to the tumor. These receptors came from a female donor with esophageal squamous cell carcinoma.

The chain's CDR3 is CASSPPSRGGNTDTQYF. Written as DNA, the CDR3 is TGTGCCAGCTCACCACCATCGAGGGGCGGGAACACAGATACGCAGTACTTC. The chain recombines TRBV18 with TRBJ2-1, with D possibly being TRBD2 (6 bases). With the DNA end fitting TRBJ2-7 better, the J assignment may be wrong. The CDR3 extends over 17 amino acids. Germline CDR1 and CDR2: KGHSH and LQKENI.

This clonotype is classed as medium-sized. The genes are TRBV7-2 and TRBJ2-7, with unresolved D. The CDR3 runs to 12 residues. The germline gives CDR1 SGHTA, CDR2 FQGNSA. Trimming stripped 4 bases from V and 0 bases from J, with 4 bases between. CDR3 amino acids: CASSWSSYEQYF. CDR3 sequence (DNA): TGTGCCAGCAGCTGGAGCTCCTACGAGCAGTACTTC.

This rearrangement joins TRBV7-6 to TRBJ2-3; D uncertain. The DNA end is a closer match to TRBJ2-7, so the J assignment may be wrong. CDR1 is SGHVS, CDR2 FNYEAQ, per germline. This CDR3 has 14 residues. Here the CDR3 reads CASSLAPVSYEQYF. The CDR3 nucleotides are TGTGCCAGCAGCTTAGCCCCAGTTTCCTACGAGCAGTACTTC.

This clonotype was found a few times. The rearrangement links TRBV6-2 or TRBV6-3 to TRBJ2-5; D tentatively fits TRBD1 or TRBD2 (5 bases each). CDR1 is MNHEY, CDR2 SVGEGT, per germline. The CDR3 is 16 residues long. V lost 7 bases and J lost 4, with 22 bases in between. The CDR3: CASTRGRGRRTETQYF. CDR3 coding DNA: TGTGCCAGCACAAGAGGTCGGGGACGCAGAACAGAGACCCAGTACTTC.

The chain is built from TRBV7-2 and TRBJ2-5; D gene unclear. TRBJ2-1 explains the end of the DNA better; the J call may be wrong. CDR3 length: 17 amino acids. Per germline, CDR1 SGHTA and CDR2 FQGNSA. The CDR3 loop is CASSLVQAEWLVNEQFF. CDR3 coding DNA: TGTGCCAGCAGCTTAGTCCAGGCGGAATGGTTGGTCAATGAGCAGTTCTTC.

The CDR3 reads CASSLRMHEQFF. CDR3 DNA sequence: TGTGCCAGCAGCTTAAGGATGCACGAGCAGTTCTTC. The gene calls are TRBV7-2 and TRBJ2-1; D ambiguous. Trimming stripped 2 bases from V and 10 bases from J, with 9 bases between. The CDR3 covers 12 residues. The V gene's germline CDR1 is SGHTA and CDR2 FQGNSA.

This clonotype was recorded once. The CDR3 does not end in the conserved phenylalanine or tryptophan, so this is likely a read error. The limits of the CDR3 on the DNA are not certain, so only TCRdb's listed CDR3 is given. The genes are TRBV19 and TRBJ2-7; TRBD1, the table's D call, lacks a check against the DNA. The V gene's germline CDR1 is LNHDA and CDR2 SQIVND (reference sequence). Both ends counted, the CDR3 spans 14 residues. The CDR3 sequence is CASSRQLYGYTFGS.

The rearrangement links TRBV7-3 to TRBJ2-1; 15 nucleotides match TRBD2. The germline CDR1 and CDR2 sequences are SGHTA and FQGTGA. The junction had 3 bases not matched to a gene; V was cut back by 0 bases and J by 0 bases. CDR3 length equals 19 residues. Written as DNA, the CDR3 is TGTGCCAGCAGCTTAACCGGGACTAGCGGGAGGTACTCCTACAATGAGCAGTTCTTC. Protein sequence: CASSLTGTSGRYSYNEQFF.

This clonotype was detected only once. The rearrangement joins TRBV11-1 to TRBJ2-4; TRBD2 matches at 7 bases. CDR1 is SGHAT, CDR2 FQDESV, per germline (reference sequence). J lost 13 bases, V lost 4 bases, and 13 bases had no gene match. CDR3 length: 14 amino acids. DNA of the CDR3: TGTGCCAGCAGCTCAGCGGGAAACTACAATGAGCAGTACTTC. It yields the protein CASSSAGNYNEQYF.

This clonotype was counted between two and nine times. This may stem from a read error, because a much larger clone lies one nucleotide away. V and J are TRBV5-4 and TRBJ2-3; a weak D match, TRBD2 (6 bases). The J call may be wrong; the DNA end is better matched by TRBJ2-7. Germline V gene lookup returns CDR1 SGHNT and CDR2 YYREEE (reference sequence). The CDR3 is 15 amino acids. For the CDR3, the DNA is TGTGCCAGCAGCCCCGTATCTGCGCGGGATAATGAGCAGTACTTC. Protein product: CASSPVSARDNEQYF.

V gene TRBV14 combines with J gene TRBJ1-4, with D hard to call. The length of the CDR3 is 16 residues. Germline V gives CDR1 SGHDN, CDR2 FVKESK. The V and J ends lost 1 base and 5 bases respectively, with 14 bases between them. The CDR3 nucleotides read TGTGCCAGCAGCCAAGTCAAAACGGGTCGGAATGAAAAACTGTTTTTT. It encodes CASSQVKTGRNEKLFF. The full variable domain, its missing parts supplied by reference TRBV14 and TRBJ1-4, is EAGVTQFPSHSVIEKGQTVTLRCDPISGHDNLYWYRRVMGKEIKFLLHFVKESKQDESGMPNNRFLAERTGGTYSTLKVQPAELEDSGVYFCASSQVKTGRNEKLFFGSGTQLSVL.

CDR3 in DNA: TGTGCCAGTCAGCAGGCAGATACGCAGTATTTT. This gives the protein CASQQADTQYF. The V and J genes are TRBV6-1 and TRBJ2-3; no definite D call. This CDR3 has 11 amino acids. Germline CDR1 is MNHNS and CDR2 is SASEGT. V was shortened by 9 bases and J by 4 bases, with 8 bases between the two germline ends.

Here the CDR3 reads CSALAESSYNEQFF. CDR3 DNA: TGCAGTGCACTAGCGGAGAGCTCCTACAATGAGCAGTTCTTC. The chain combines TRBV20-1 with TRBJ2-1, with 8 positions matching TRBD2. The germline V gene has CDR1 DFQATT and CDR2 SNEGSKA (reference sequence). The length of the CDR3 is 14 residues. J gave up 0 bases and V 6 bases, and 4 bases lay outside the gene matches.

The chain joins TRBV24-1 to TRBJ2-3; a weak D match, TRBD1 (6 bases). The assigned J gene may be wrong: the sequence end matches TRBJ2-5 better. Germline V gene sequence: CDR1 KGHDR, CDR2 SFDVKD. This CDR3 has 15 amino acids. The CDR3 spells CATSDATGYQETQYF. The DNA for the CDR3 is TGTGCCACCAGTGATGCTACAGGGTACCAAGAGACCCAGTACTTC.

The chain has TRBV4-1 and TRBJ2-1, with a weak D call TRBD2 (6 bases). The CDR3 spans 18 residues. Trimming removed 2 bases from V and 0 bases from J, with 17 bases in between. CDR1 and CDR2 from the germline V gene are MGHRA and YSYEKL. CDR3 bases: TGCGCCAGCAGCCAACCCTCGGCTAGCGCGAGCTCCTACAATGAGCAGTTCTTC. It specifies CASSQPSASASSYNEQFF.

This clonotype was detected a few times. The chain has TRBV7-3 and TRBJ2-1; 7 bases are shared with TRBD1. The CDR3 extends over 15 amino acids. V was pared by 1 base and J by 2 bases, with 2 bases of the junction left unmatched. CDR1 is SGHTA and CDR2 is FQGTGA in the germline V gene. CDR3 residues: CASSLMQGAYNEQFF. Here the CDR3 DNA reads TGTGCCAGCAGCTTAATGCAGGGGGCCTACAATGAGCAGTTCTTC. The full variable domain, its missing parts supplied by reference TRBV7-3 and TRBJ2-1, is GAGVSQTPSNKVTEKGKYVELRCDPISGHTALYWYRQSLGQGPEFLIYFQGTGAADDSGLPNDRFFAVRPEGSVSTLKIQRTERGDSAVYLCASSLMQGAYNEQFFGPGTRLTVL.

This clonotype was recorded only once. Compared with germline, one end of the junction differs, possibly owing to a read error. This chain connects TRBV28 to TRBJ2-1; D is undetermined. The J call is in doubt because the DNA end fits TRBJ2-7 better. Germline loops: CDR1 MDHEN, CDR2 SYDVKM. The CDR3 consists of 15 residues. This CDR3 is CASSPRRLASHEQYF. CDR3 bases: TGTGCCAGCAGTCCCCGTCGTCTGGCCTCCCACGAGCAGTACTTC.

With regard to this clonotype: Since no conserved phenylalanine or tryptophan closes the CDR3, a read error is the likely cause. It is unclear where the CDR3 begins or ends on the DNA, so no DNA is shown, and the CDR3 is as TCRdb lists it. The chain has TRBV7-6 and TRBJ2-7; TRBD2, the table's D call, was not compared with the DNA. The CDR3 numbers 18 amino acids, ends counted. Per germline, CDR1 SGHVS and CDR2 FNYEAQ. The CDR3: CASSLALAGGLDEQYFGN.

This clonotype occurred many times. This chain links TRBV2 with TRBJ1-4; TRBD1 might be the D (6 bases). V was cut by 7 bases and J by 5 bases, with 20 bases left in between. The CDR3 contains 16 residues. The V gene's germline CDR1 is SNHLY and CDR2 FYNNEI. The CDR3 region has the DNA TGTGCCAGCAAGGAAACCTTGACAGGTGGAAATGAAAAACTGTTTTTT. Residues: CASKETLTGGNEKLFF.

CDR3 loop: CASSLGTSDPQETQYF. DNA of the CDR3: TGTGCCAGCAGCTTGGGGACTAGCGACCCCCAAGAGACCCAGTACTTC. The rearrangement links TRBV7-4 to TRBJ2-5; 10 bases are shared with TRBD2. The CDR3 is made up of 16 amino acids. The J segment lost 1 base and the V segment lost 3 bases, leaving 5 bases of the junction unmatched. Germline assignment: CDR1 SGHVT and CDR2 SQSDAQ. The full variable domain, its missing parts supplied by reference TRBV7-4 and TRBJ2-5, is GAGVSQSPRYKVAKRGRDVALRCDSISGHVTLYWYRQTLGQGSEVLTYSQSDAQRDKSGRPSGRFSAERPERSVSTLKIQRTEQGDSAVYLCASSLGTSDPQETQYFGPGTRLLVL.